The 22 T cell receptor beta chains in this list originate from one sample, sequenced in a study of cytomegalovirus exposure and HLA in healthy donors. Researchers ran the PCR with 60 Vbeta and 13 Jbeta primers. Clones were sequenced by immunoSEQ multiplex PCR, and TCRdb holds only the in-frame ones, with some missing. The sample lists roughly 100,000 clones, roughly 80% occurring once. The sample consisted of PBMCs. These receptors were collected from a man between 60 and 75 years old in good health and CMV-seronegative.

The chain joins TRBV2 to TRBJ2-3; TRBD2 matches 9 bases. The germline V gene has CDR1 SNHLY and CDR2 FYNNEI. V lost 3 bases, J lost 6 bases, and 7 bases stayed unmatched. There are 15 residues in the CDR3. The CDR3 is CASSERSGGLDTQYF. In DNA form, the CDR3 reads TGTGCCAGCAGTGAGCGGAGCGGGGGGCTGGATACGCAGTATTTT.

The rearrangement links TRBV11-3 to TRBJ2-5; D is undetermined. V was trimmed by 3 bases and J by 2 bases, leaving 7 bases between them. Germline CDR1 reads SGHNT; CDR2 reads YENEEA. The length of the CDR3 is 13 residues. The chain's CDR3 is CASSLSVQETQYF. DNA of the CDR3: TGTGCCAGCAGCTTGTCAGTTCAAGAGACCCAGTACTTC.

V gene TRBV30 combines with J gene TRBJ1-1; the D is unclear. Germline values: CDR1 GTSNPN, CDR2 SVGIG (reference sequence). Trimming removed 2 bases at V and 1 base at J, with 5 bases between. The CDR3 is 12 residues long. The CDR3 bases are TGTGCCTGGAGTCCAGGGAACACTGAAGCTTTCTTT. Protein product: CAWSPGNTEAFF. Filled out from reference TRBV30 and TRBJ1-1, the complete variable domain reads SQTIHQWPATLVQPVGSPLSLECTVEGTSNPNLYWYRQAAGRGLQLLFYSVGIGQISSEVPQNLSASRPQDRQFILSSKKLLLSDSGFYLCAWSPGNTEAFFGQGTRLTVV.

The CDR3 loop is CASSFGQGGYTF. The CDR3, as DNA: TGTGCCAGCAGCTTCGGACAGGGAGGCTACACCTTC. V usage is TRBV7-2 and J usage is TRBJ1-2; 8 nucleotides match TRBD1. Germline V lookup: CDR1 SGHTA, CDR2 FQGNSA. With V trimmed by 3 bases and J by 8 bases, 2 bases remained unmatched. The CDR3 contains 12 residues.

This clone appeared a few times. The CDR3 loop is CASNLWGDTEAFF. CDR3 DNA sequence: TGCGCCAGCAATTTATGGGGGGACACTGAAGCTTTCTTT. The rearrangement links TRBV23-1 to TRBJ1-1, with D tentatively TRBD1 (5 bases). TRBV23-1 is an ORF, with its function uncertain. Trimming cost V 7 bases and J 3 bases, with 12 bases left between them. This CDR3 spans 13 amino acids.

V and J are TRBV7-9 and TRBJ2-7; TRBD2 matches at 13 bases. Per germline, CDR1 SEHNR and CDR2 FQNEAQ (reference sequence). The length of the CDR3 is 15 residues. Trimming cost V 5 bases and J 1 base; bases outside gene matches: 2. CDR3 DNA sequence: TGTGCCAGCAGCAGACTAGCGGGGGGATCCTACGAGCAGTACTTC. Translated, it gives CASSRLAGGSYEQYF.

V usage is TRBV19 and J usage is TRBJ2-2; D remains unclear. Trimming removed 5 bases at V and 5 bases at J, with 3 bases between. CDR1 is LNHDA, CDR2 SQIVND, per germline (reference sequence). CDR3 size: 11 residues. CDR3 nucleotide sequence: TGTGCCAGTAGTGAGACCGGGGAGCTGTTTTTT. Amino acids: CASSETGELFF.

Only one count was recorded for this clone. The chain joins TRBV7-2 to TRBJ1-1; TRBD1 matches 7 bases. The CDR3 totals 14 residues. Trimming took 5 bases from V and 4 from J; bases not matched to a gene: 7. Germline V gene lookup returns CDR1 SGHTA and CDR2 FQGNSA. CDR3 sequence reads: CASSVQGVGTEAFF. In DNA form, the CDR3 reads TGTGCCAGCAGCGTTCAGGGGGTAGGCACTGAAGCTTTCTTT. Complete variable domain (other parts from reference TRBV7-2 and TRBJ1-1): GAGVSQSPSNKVTEKGKDVELRCDPISGHTALYWYRQSLGQGLEFLIYFQGNSAPDKSGLPSDRFSAERTGGSVSTLTIQRTQQEDSAVYLCASSVQGVGTEAFFGQGTRLTVV.

CDR3 region: CASSPGFQETQYF. CDR3 sequence (DNA): TGCGCCAGCAGCCCAGGGTTCCAAGAGACCCAGTACTTC. The chain joins TRBV5-1 to TRBJ2-5, with D tentatively TRBD1 (5 bases). Between the trimmed V and J ends, which lost 4 bases and 1 base, there was a span of 8 bases. The CDR3 runs 13 residues. Germline V CDR1 and CDR2: SGHRS, YFSETQ. Full variable domain (outside the CDR3, taken from reference TRBV5-1 and TRBJ2-5): KAGVTQTPRYLIKTRGQQVTLSCSPISGHRSVSWYQQTPGQGLQFLFEYFSETQRNKGNFPGRFSGRQFSNSRSEMNVSTLELGDSALYLCASSPGFQETQYFGPGTRLLVL.

The chain has TRBV9 and TRBJ2-5; D perhaps matches TRBD1 (6 bases). CDR3 length equals 14 residues. Germline values: CDR1 SGDLS, CDR2 YYNGEE. The V end was cut by 4 bases, the J end by 4 bases, with 14 bases between. CDR3 sequence: CASSPRGLGETQYF. The CDR3 nucleotides read TGTGCCAGCAGCCCCAGGGGATTGGGAGAGACCCAGTACTTC.

The chain combines TRBV21-1 with TRBJ1-1; the listed D gene, TRBD1, was not tested against the DNA. TRBV21-1 corresponds to a pseudogene. CDR3 length: 14 residues. CDR3 nucleotide sequence: TGTGCCAGCAAGACAGGGCAGATGAACACTGAAGCTTTCTTT. Translated: CASKTGQMNTEAFF.

The chain combines TRBV7-9 with TRBJ1-6; D is uncertain. The V gene's germline CDR1 is SEHNR and CDR2 FQNEAQ (reference sequence). V lost 1 base and J 11 bases, leaving 6 bases between the germline ends. The CDR3 contains 12 residues. CDR3 loop: CASSLEGAPLHF. The CDR3 DNA reads as TGTGCCAGCAGCTTAGAAGGAGCACCCCTCCACTTT.

This clone was counted between two and nine times. The chain uses TRBV7-6 and TRBJ2-5; a possible D gene is TRBD2 (7 bases). The CDR3 has 15 amino acids. The V end lost 2 bases, the J end lost 4 bases, and 14 bases lay between the germline ends. Germline V gives CDR1 SGHVS, CDR2 FNYEAQ. CDR3: CASSLRGGAGETQYF. In nucleotides, the CDR3 is TGTGCCAGCAGCTTAAGAGGGGGGGCTGGAGAGACCCAGTACTTC.

V usage is TRBV12-5 and J usage is TRBJ2-5; 9 bases align to TRBD1. The CDR3 has 16 amino acids. Looked up from germline, CDR1 is LGHNT and CDR2 is FRNRAP. V dropped 6 bases and J dropped 5; count of bases not matched to a gene: 13. The CDR3 loop reads CASGPGDRVPGETQYF. CDR3 DNA sequence: TGTGCTAGTGGCCCTGGGGACAGGGTCCCCGGGGAGACCCAGTACTTC.

This clone has a handful of counts. This chain links TRBV5-1 with TRBJ1-1; D may be TRBD1 (6 bases). The CDR3 runs 15 residues. V lost 0 bases, J lost 4 bases, and 13 bases lay in between. Germline V gene data show CDR1 as SGHRS and CDR2 as YFSETQ. The CDR3 DNA is TGCGCCAGCAGCTTGGGCCGGGGGGCAGGCACTGAAGCTTTCTTT. Translating gives CASSLGRGAGTEAFF.

This CDR3 is CASSLAAGSTDTQYF. CDR3 bases: TGTGCCAGCAGCTTAGCGGCGGGGAGCACAGATACGCAGTATTTT. The chain has TRBV7-8 and TRBJ2-3; possible D gene TRBD2, 6 bases. The length of the CDR3 is 15 residues. Germline loops: CDR1 SGHVS, CDR2 FQNEAQ. V gave up 0 bases and J gave up 0 bases, with 7 bases separating them. Full variable domain (rest looked up from reference TRBV7-8 and TRBJ2-3): GAGVSQSPRYKVAKRGQDVALRCDPISGHVSLFWYQQALGQGPEFLTYFQNEAQLDKSGLPSDRFFAERPEGSVSTLKIQRTQQEDSAVYLCASSLAAGSTDTQYFGPGTRLTVL.

The V and J genes are TRBV5-5 and TRBJ2-5; 12 bases are shared with TRBD2. Trimming cost V 2 bases and J 6 bases; bases outside gene matches: 5. Germline V gene data show CDR1 as SGHKS and CDR2 as YYEKEE (reference sequence). The CDR3 spans 15 residues. The DNA for the CDR3 is TGTGCCAGCAGCTTAACTAGCGGGGGGATGAAGACCCAGTACTTC. Its translation is CASSLTSGGMKTQYF.

The rearrangement links TRBV6-1 to TRBJ2-6; D possibly corresponds to TRBD1 (6 bases). V was pared by 9 bases and J by 2 bases, with 8 bases between. The CDR3 runs to 13 residues. From germline, CDR1 is MNHNS and CDR2 SASEGT. CDR3 protein: CASGQPGANVLTF. The CDR3, as DNA: TGTGCCAGTGGACAGCCTGGGGCCAACGTCCTGACTTTC.

V usage is TRBV30 and J usage is TRBJ2-7; 8 positions match TRBD1. Germline-derived CDR1 and CDR2 are GTSNPN and SVGIG (reference sequence). Losses at the gene ends were 6 bases for V and 6 bases for J; bases not matched to a gene: 10. The CDR3 has 13 residues. The chain's CDR3 is CACNRQGIREQYF. CDR3 bases: TGTGCCTGCAACAGACAGGGGATACGCGAGCAGTACTTC.

Only a few counts were recorded for this clone. This CDR3 reads CASSEGVTGNQPQHF. CDR3 coding DNA: TGTGCCAGCAGCGAAGGGGTGACGGGCAATCAGCCCCAGCATTTT. The chain couples TRBV9 to TRBJ1-5; D might be TRBD1 (5 bases). V shed 3 bases and J shed 2 bases, with 12 bases lying between them. Germline V gives CDR1 SGDLS, CDR2 YYNGEE. The CDR3 contains 15 residues.

The chain is built from TRBV10-3 and TRBJ1-5; the match to TRBD1 covers 9 bases. The CDR3 length is 16 residues. Germline CDR1 is ENHRY and CDR2 is SYGVKD. Trimming cost V 3 bases and J 6 bases; bases outside gene matches: 9. The CDR3, as DNA: TGTGCCATCAGTGACCGGGACAGGGCGGCGGGTCAGCCCCAGCATTTT. As protein: CAISDRDRAAGQPQHF.

The chain carries TRBV7-3 and TRBJ1-5; 9 bases map to TRBD1. CDR3 length: 17 amino acids. Germline CDR1 is SGHTA and CDR2 is FQGTGA. The ends lost 4 bases at V and 2 bases at J; junction bases unmatched: 9. CDR3 protein: CASSSHQDRGGNQPQHF. The CDR3 region has the DNA TGTGCCAGCAGCTCACACCAGGACAGGGGTGGCAATCAGCCCCAGCATTTT.